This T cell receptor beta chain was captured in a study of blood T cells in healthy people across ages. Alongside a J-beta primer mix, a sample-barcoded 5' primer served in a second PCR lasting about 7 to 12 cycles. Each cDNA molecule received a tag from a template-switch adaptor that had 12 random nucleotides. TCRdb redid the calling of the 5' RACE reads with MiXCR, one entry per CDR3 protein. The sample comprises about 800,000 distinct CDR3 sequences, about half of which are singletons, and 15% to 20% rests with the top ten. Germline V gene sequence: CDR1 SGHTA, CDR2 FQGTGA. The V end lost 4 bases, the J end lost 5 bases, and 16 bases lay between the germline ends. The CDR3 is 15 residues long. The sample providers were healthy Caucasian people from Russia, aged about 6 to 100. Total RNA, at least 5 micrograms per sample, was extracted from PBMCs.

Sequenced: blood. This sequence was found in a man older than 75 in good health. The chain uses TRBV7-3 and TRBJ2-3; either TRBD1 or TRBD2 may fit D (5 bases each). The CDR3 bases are TGTGCCAGCAGCTCGGACGGGACGTGGGGAGATACGCAGTATTTT. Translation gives CASSSDGTWGDTQYF.